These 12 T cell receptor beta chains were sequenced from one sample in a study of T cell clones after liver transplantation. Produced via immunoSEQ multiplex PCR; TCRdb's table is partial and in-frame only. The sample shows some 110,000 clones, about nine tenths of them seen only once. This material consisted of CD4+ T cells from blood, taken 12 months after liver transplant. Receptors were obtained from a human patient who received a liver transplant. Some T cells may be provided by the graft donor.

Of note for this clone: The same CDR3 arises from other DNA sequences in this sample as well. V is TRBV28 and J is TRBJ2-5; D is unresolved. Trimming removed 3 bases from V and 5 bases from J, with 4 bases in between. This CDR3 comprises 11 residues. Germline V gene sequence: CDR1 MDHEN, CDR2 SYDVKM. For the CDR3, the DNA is TGTGCCAGCAGTTTGCGGGAGACCCAGTACTTC. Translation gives CASSLRETQYF.

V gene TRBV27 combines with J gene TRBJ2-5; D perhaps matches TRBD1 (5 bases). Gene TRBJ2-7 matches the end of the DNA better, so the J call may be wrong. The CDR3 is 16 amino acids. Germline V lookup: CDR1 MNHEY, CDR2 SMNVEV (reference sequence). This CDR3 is CASSFWGMGRQGEQYF. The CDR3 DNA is TGTGCCAGCAGTTTTTGGGGTATGGGCAGGCAGGGCGAGCAGTACTTC.

The CDR3 DNA is TGTGCCAGCAGGGCGGGGTTCGGCCCAGATTCACCCCTCCACTTT. It codes for CASRAGFGPDSPLHF. The rearrangement links TRBV11-3 to TRBJ1-6; no clear D. V lost 6 bases, J lost 8 bases, and 17 bases lay in between. This CDR3 comprises 15 residues. Germline V gene lookup returns CDR1 SGHNT and CDR2 YENEEA. Full variable domain (remainder filled in from reference TRBV11-3 and TRBJ1-6): EAGVVQSPRYKIIEKKQPVAFWCNPISGHNTLYWYLQNLGQGPELLIRYENEEAVDDSQLPKDRFSAERLKGVDSTLKIQPAELGDSAVYLCASRAGFGPDSPLHFGNGTRLTVT.

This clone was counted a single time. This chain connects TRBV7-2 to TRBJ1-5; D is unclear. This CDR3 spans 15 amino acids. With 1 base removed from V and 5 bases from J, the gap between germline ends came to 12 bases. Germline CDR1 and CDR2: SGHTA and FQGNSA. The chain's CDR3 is CASSLDSSSDQPQHF. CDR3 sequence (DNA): TGTGCCAGCAGCTTAGACAGTAGCAGTGATCAGCCCCAGCATTTT.

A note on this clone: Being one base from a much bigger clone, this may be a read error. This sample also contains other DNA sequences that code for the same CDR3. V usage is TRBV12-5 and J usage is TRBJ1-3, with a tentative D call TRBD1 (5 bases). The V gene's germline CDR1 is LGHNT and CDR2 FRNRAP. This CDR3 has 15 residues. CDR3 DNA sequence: TGTGCTAGTGGGTTGGGGGGTTCTGCTGGAAACACCATATATTTT. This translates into CASGLGGSAGNTIYF.

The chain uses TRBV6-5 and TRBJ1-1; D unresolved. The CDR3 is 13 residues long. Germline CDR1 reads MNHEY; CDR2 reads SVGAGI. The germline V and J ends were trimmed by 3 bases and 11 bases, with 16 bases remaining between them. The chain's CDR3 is CASSYGATDRAFF. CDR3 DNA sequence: TGTGCCAGCAGTTATGGTGCCACCGACCGGGCTTTCTTT.

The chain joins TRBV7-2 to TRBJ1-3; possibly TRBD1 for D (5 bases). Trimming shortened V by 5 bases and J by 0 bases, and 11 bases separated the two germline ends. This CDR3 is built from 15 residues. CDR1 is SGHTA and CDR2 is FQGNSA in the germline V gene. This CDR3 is CASSPGRSSGNTIYF. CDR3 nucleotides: TGTGCCAGCAGCCCGGGACGGAGCTCTGGAAACACCATATATTTT.

Here the CDR3 reads CASSLGRGREVGNEQFF. CDR3 DNA sequence: TGTGCCAGCAGCTTGGGTCGTGGGCGGGAGGTCGGCAATGAGCAGTTCTTC. V usage is TRBV5-4 and J usage is TRBJ2-1; 8 nucleotides line up with TRBD2. Trimming at V came to 0 bases and at J to 6 bases, leaving 11 bases not matched to a gene. CDR3 length: 17 amino acids. Germline values: CDR1 SGHNT, CDR2 YYREEE (reference sequence).

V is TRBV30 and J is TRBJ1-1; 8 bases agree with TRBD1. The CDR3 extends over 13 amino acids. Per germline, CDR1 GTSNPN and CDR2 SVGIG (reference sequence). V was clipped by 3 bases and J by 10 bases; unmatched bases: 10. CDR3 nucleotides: TGTGCCTGGAGGGACAGGGCGACTTGGAGAGCTTTCTTT. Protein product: CAWRDRATWRAFF.

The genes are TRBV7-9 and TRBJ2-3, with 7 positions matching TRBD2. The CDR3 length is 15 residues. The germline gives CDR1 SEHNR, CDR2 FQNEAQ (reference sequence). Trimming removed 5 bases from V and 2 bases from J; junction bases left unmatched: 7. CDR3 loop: CASSPTSRPTDTQYF. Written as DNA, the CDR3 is TGTGCCAGCAGCCCGACTAGCAGACCCACAGATACGCAGTATTTT.

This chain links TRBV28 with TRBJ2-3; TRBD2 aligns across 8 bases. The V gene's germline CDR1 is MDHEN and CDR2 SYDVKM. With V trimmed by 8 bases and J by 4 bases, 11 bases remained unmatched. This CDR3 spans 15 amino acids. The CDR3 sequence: CASSIAGRGADTQYF. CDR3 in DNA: TGTGCCAGCTCGATAGCGGGAAGAGGGGCAGATACGCAGTATTTT.

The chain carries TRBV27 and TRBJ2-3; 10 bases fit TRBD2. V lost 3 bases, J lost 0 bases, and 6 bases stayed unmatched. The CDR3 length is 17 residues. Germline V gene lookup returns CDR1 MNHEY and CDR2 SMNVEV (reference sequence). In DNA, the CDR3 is TGTGCCAGCAGTTTGGACCAGACTAGCGGGAGCACAGATACGCAGTATTTT. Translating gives CASSLDQTSGSTDTQYF.